The clone carrying this TCR beta chain appeared once. Source study methods: Reference gene primers were amplified, and this amplification served to estimate nucleated cell counts. Assay: immunoSEQ multiplex PCR; the TCRdb copy retains only in-frame clones and omits some. V and J calls and clone size are copied from that table; D and trimming were computed from the DNA. The sample yields about 210,000 clones, roughly 94% seen once. This record belongs to a study of blood T cell repertoires in COVID-19. In the study overall: Collection of acute and convalescent COVID-19 samples took place in the United States, Italy and Spain. T cells, B-cell-depleted T cells, or PBMCs provided the cDNA or gDNA that served as material.

The germline V gene encodes CDR1 SGHAT and CDR2 FQNNGV. The CDR3 loop spans 14 amino acids. The germline V and J ends were trimmed by 5 bases and 3 bases, with 14 bases remaining between them. This TCR was recovered from a man in his thirties or forties with acute or convalescent COVID-19. V usage is TRBV11-2 and J usage is TRBJ2-7; possibly TRBD1 for D (5 bases). Specimen: peripheral blood. In DNA, the CDR3 is TGTGCCAGCAGCCACGGGCTAGGGGACTACGAGCAGTACTTC. Its protein product is CASSHGLGDYEQYF.